This is a list of T cell receptor beta chains from one sample in a study of blood T cell repertoires in COVID-19. Generated by immunoSEQ multiplex PCR, the TCRdb table keeps only in-frame clones and is missing some. The sample has about 280,000 clones, roughly 87% seen once. The sample comprised peripheral blood. Receptors originate from a woman in her forties or fifties who had recovered from COVID-19. The CDR3 runs from the conserved cysteine through the conserved F or W. The D gene is left open where the match is weak. Clone size is given for some rows only: seen once, a few or many times, or a class if the clone is expanded.

v_call	j_call	d_call	clone_size	cdr3_nt	cdr3_aa
TRBV27	TRBJ1-1	-	-	TGTGCCAGCAGGGCAGTCATGAACACTGAAGCTTTCTTT	CASRAVMNTEAFF
TRBV7-2	TRBJ1-2	TRBD1	-	TGTGCCAGCAGCTTAATCCCGGTCACCGGGACAGGGGGCGCTTATGGCTACACCTTC	CASSLIPVTGTGGAYGYTF
TRBV5-1	TRBJ2-1	TRBD1	-	TGCGCCAGCAGCTGGGGGACAGGCGACAATGAGCAGTTCTTC	CASSWGTGDNEQFF
TRBV5-1	TRBJ1-1	-	-	TGCGCCAGCAGCTCAATGGAGGGGAGAGCTTTCTTT	CASSSMEGRAFF
TRBV7-8	TRBJ2-2	-	-	TGTGCCAGCAGCTCTCAGGGTGTTGGCACCGGGGAGCTGTTTTTT	CASSSQGVGTGELFF
TRBV11-3	TRBJ1-1	-	-	TGTGCCAGCAGCTTAGGACCAGCTAGTGAAGCTTTCTTT	CASSLGPASEAFF
TRBV6-4	TRBJ1-2	TRBD1	-	TGTGCCAGATACCCGGGACAGCCCTATGGCTACACCTTC	CARYPGQPYGYTF
TRBV29-1	TRBJ1-3	-	-	TGCAGCGTTGGACAGTCTGGAAACACCATATATTTT	CSVGQSGNTIYF
TRBV24-1	TRBJ1-6	TRBD1	-	TGTGCCACCAGTGATGGTGACAGGGGTAATTCACCCCTCCACTTT	CATSDGDRGNSPLHF
TRBV4-1	TRBJ1-1	TRBD1	-	TGCGCCAGCAGCCCCAGACAGGGGAGGGTGAACACTGAAGCTTTCTTT	CASSPRQGRVNTEAFF
TRBV7-9	TRBJ1-1	TRBD1	few	TGTGCCAGCGGGCCGGGACAGGCGAACACTGAAGCTTTCTTT	CASGPGQANTEAFF
TRBV27	TRBJ1-1	TRBD1	-	TGTGCCAGCGGCCTACAGGGGACCCCATTTCCCGCTTTCTTT	CASGLQGTPFPAFF
TRBV18	TRBJ2-6	-	-	TGTGCCAGCTCACCATTTAGAGACACTCTTAACTCTGGGGCCAACGTCCTGACTTTC	CASSPFRDTLNSGANVLTF
TRBV30	TRBJ1-2	TRBD1	once	TGTGCCTGGAGATTCATCGACAGGGGAGGCTACACCTTC	CAWRFIDRGGYTF
TRBV5-1	TRBJ1-1	-	-	TGCGCCAGCAGCTTGGATAGGCCGGGGACTGAAGCTTTCTTT	CASSLDRPGTEAFF
TRBV30	TRBJ1-1	TRBD1	-	TGTGCCTGGAGTCCCTGGGACAGGGGCACTGAAGCTTTCTTT	CAWSPWDRGTEAFF
TRBV11-2	TRBJ1-1	TRBD1	-	TGTGCCAGCAGGTACGGGACAGCGAACACTGAAGCTTTCTTT	CASRYGTANTEAFF
TRBV7-9	TRBJ2-1	TRBD1	-	TGTGCCAGCAGCTTAATGGGACAGTTCGATGAGCAGTTCTTC	CASSLMGQFDEQFF
TRBV7-2	TRBJ2-2	TRBD2	-	TGTGCCAGCAGCTTTAGCGGGTTCACCGGGGAGCTGTTTTTT	CASSFSGFTGELFF
TRBV6-6	TRBJ2-5	-	-	TGTGCCAGCAGTTACTCGATCGGGGGATCCGAGACCCAGTACTTC	CASSYSIGGSETQYF
TRBV6-2/TRBV6-3	TRBJ2-1	TRBD2	-	TGTGCCAGCAGTTACAGGTTTGCGACTAGCGGGAGTTTCTACAATGAGCAGTTCTTC	CASSYRFATSGSFYNEQFF
TRBV13	TRBJ1-5	-	-	TGTGCCAGCAGCTTGGGACATCTGCCCCAGCATTTT	CASSLGHLPQHF
TRBV3-1/TRBV3-2	TRBJ2-6	-	-	TGTGCCAGCAGCCCTTCTGGGGCCAACGTCCTGACTTTC	CASSPSGANVLTF
TRBV30	TRBJ2-3	TRBD2	-	TGTGCCTGGAGTCCCTTTGGGGGGGGAGTCCTCGAAGATACGCAGTATTTT	CAWSPFGGGVLEDTQYF
TRBV5-4	TRBJ1-2	-	-	TGTGCCAGCAGAGTCCCGGGGAGGGGCTACACCTTC	CASRVPGRGYTF
TRBV7-9	TRBJ2-5	TRBD2	-	TGTGCCAGCAGCTTAGGTCGCCTAGCGGGTGCTTACCAAGAGACCCAGTACTTC	CASSLGRLAGAYQETQYF
TRBV6-2/TRBV6-3	TRBJ1-2	-	-	TGTGCCAGCAGTTACTCGGATAGAGGCGCCTATGGCTACACCTTC	CASSYSDRGAYGYTF
TRBV7-9	TRBJ2-1	TRBD2	once	TGTGCCAGCAGCTTAGGAAGCGGGAGGGCCATCAATGAGCAGTTCTTC	CASSLGSGRAINEQFF
TRBV28	TRBJ1-5	-	-	TGTGCCAGCAGTGTCTTAAATCAGCCCCAGCATTTT	CASSVLNQPQHF
TRBV12-3/TRBV12-4	TRBJ1-2	-	-	TGTGCCAGCACGGAGGGTGGCTACACCTTC	CASTEGGYTF
TRBV7-3	TRBJ2-1	TRBD1	-	TGTGCCAGCAGCAATCGACAGGGGAATGAGCAGTTCTTC	CASSNRQGNEQFF
TRBV30	TRBJ1-1	-	-	TGTGCCTGGAGTCGTTGGGAGGGCACTGAAGCTTTCTTT	CAWSRWEGTEAFF
TRBV28	TRBJ2-1	TRBD2	-	TGTGCCAGCAGTTCCTTACTAGCGGGGCAGAAAGGAGCCTACAATGAGCAGTTCTTC	CASSSLLAGQKGAYNEQFF
TRBV7-8	TRBJ2-7	-	-	TGTGCCAGCAGCCCCCTGGGCAGCTCCTACGAGCAGTACTTC	CASSPLGSSYEQYF
TRBV19	TRBJ1-1	TRBD1	-	TGTGCCAGTAGTATTATCAGGGGGACGGCTGAAGCTTTCTTT	CASSIIRGTAEAFF
TRBV5-4	TRBJ1-2	-	-	TGTGCCAGCAGCTTGGCCGGGATCGGCTACACCTTC	CASSLAGIGYTF
TRBV9	TRBJ1-1	-	once	TGTGCCAGCAGCTTGGTCCTGAGTGGGAACACTGAAGCTTTCTTT	CASSLVLSGNTEAFF